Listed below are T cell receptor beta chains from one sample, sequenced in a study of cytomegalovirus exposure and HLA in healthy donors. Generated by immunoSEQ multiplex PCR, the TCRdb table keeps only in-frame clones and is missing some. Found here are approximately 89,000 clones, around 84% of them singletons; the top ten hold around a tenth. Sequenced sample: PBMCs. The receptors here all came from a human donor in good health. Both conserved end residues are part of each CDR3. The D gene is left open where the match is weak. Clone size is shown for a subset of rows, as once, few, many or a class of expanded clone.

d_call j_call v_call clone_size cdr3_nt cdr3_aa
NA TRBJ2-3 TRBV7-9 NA TGTGCCAGCAGCTTGCCCTTAGCCCCCACTAAACCAGATACGCAGTATTTT CASSLPLAPTKPDTQYF
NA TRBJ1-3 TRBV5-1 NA TGCGCCAGCTCCGACAGGTTCTCTGGAAACACCATATATTTT CASSDRFSGNTIYF
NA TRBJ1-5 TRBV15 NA TGTGCCACCAGCAGAGATCCCGGGGAACAGACACAGAATCAGCCCCAGCATTTT CATSRDPGEQTQNQPQHF
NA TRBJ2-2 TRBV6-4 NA TGTGCCAGCAGTGACGTCGGGGGCACCGGGGAGCTGTTTTTT CASSDVGGTGELFF
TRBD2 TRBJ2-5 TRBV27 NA TGTGCCAGCAGTTCCGGACTAGGATGGCTCCAGTACTTC CASSSGLGWLQYF
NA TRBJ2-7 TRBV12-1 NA TGTGCCAGCAGCCTTGAACAGGGGGCATCCCTCTTCCACGAGCAGTACTTC CASSLEQGASLFHEQYF
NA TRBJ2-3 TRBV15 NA TGTGCCACCAGCAGAGCCTTCACAGATACGCAGTATTTT CATSRAFTDTQYF
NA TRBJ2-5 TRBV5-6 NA TGTGCCAGCAGCCGGGACATAGAGACCCAGTACTTC CASSRDIETQYF
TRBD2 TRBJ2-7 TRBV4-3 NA TGCGCCAGCAGCACAAAAGCGGGGGGGCTCGAGCAGTACTTC CASSTKAGGLEQYF
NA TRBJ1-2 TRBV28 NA TGTGCCAGCAGCAACAGGGTTCCTCCCTATGGCTACACCTTC CASSNRVPPYGYTF
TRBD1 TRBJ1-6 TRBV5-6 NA TGTGCCAGCAGCCGCGGCGGGACAGGTCTTTCCCCATCCCTCCACTTT CASSRGGTGLSPSLHF
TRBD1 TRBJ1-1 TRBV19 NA TGTGCCAGTAGTTCGGGGACAGGTAGGACTGAAGCTTTCTTT CASSSGTGRTEAFF
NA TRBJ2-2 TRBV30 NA TGTGCCTGGAGTAAGGGGGTGCCGGCCGGGGAGCTGTTTTTT CAWSKGVPAGELFF
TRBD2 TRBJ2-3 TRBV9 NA TGTGCCAGCAGTCTAGCGGGAGGGGATACGCAGTATTTT CASSLAGGDTQYF
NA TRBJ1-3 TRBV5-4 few TGTGCCAGCAGCCCACAGGGTCCTGGAAACACCATATATTTT CASSPQGPGNTIYF
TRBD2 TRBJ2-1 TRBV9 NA TGTGCCAGCAGCGTAGCCCCCGGGACTAGCGGACACAATGAGCAGTTCTTC CASSVAPGTSGHNEQFF
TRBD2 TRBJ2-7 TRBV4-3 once TGCGCCAGCAGCCAAGATCTGAGGGAGGGCCGCGACGAGCAGTACTTC CASSQDLREGRDEQYF
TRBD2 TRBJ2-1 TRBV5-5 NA TGTGCCAGCAGCCTCGACCCGGGACTAGCGTTACAGTTCTTC CASSLDPGLALQFF
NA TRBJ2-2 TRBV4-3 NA TGCGCCAGCACCCGGCAGGGGGAGGACACCGGGGAGCTGTTTTTT CASTRQGEDTGELFF
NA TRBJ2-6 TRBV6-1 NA TGTGCCAGCAGTTTTACAGGGTTCGGGGCCAACGTCCTGACTTTC CASSFTGFGANVLTF
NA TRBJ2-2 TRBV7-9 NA TGTGCCAGCAGCTCCCGGACGGAGGTCATCACCGGGGAGCTGTTTTTT CASSSRTEVITGELFF